This passage covers 29 T cell receptor beta chains from one sample sequenced in a study of T cell responses to AZD1222 COVID-19 vaccine. Profiled with immunoSEQ multiplex PCR; TCRdb holds only in-frame clones, not every one. The table lists about 86,000 clones, roughly 90% of them singletons. The sample here was peripheral blood, taken on day 0 of AZD1222 vaccination. The receptors stem from an adult in good health.

The rearrangement uses TRBV3-1 (or the pseudogene TRBV3-2) and TRBJ2-7; perhaps TRBD2 as D (5 bases). The CDR3 contains 17 residues. Germline CDR1 is LGHDT and CDR2 is YNNKEL (reference sequence). V lost 4 bases and J 2 bases, leaving 21 bases between the germline ends. The CDR3 region has the DNA TGTGCCAGCAGCCCCCGAGGCGCAAGTGGAGGTACCTACGAGCAGTACTTC. This sequence encodes CASSPRGASGGTYEQYF.

This clone was seen more than once but under ten times. The chain recombines TRBV5-5 with TRBJ1-6; no clear D gene. The ends were cut back, 2 bases at V and 2 bases at J, with 5 bases in the middle. Germline V gives CDR1 SGHKS, CDR2 YYEKEE (reference sequence). This CDR3 contains 14 residues. In DNA, the CDR3 is TGTGCCAGCAGCTTCTCGACCTATAATTCACCCCTCCACTTT. It is translated as CASSFSTYNSPLHF.

The chain combines TRBV6-6 with TRBJ2-3, with TRBD2 identical over 10 bases. Germline V gene data show CDR1 as MNHNY and CDR2 as SVGAGI (reference sequence). V trimming: 6 bases; J trimming: 1 base; junction bases outside the gene matches: 7. This CDR3 contains 16 residues. CDR3 DNA: TGTGCCAGCAGGTCCCCAACTAGCGGGGGCACAGATACGCAGTATTTT. Translated: CASRSPTSGGTDTQYF.

V and J are TRBV2 and TRBJ1-2; D is possibly TRBD1 (6 bases). Germline V gene lookup returns CDR1 SNHLY and CDR2 FYNNEI. This CDR3 contains 14 residues. With 6 bases removed from V and 8 bases from J, the gap between germline ends came to 19 bases. The CDR3 bases are TGTGCCAGCAGCGCCCAGGGGAGAGCTTGGGGCTACACCTTC. Amino acid sequence: CASSAQGRAWGYTF.

This clone was detected only a few times. The chain uses TRBV19 and TRBJ2-3; 9 positions match TRBD1. Germline V lookup: CDR1 LNHDA, CDR2 SQIVND (reference sequence). Unmatched junction bases numbered 5, after V lost 4 bases and J lost 3 bases. This CDR3 has 15 amino acids. CDR3 coding DNA: TGTGCCAGTAGTACGGGACAGGGAAAAACAGATACGCAGTATTTT. It encodes CASSTGQGKTDTQYF.

This sequence joins TRBV3-1 (or the pseudogene TRBV3-2) and TRBJ2-5; 7 nucleotides line up with TRBD1. With 2 bases clipped from V and 4 bases from J, the junction kept 7 bases outside the gene matches. CDR3 length equals 15 residues. Looked up from germline, CDR1 is LGHDT and CDR2 is YNNKEL (reference sequence). The CDR3 nucleotides read TGTGCCAGCAGCCAATCCGGGACAGATGGAGAGACCCAGTACTTC. Encoded protein: CASSQSGTDGETQYF.

The J gene is TRBJ2-7, the V gene TRBV5-4; D remains unclear. Trimming left V 2 bases short and J 2 bases short, with 5 bases between. Germline CDR1 and CDR2: SGHNT and YYREEE (reference sequence). This CDR3 comprises 12 residues. CDR3 DNA: TGTGCCAGCAGCTTTGCGACCTACGAGCAGTACTTC. This encodes CASSFATYEQYF.

This clone was recorded a few times. This chain links TRBV3-1 (or the pseudogene TRBV3-2) with TRBJ2-1; maybe TRBD2 (6 bases). V gave up 2 bases and J gave up 5 bases, with 13 bases separating them. The CDR3 has 15 residues. Germline V gene data show CDR1 as LGHDT and CDR2 as YNNKEL (reference sequence). The DNA for the CDR3 is TGTGCCAGCAGCCAACGATGGACTATCAACAATGAGCAGTTCTTC. It codes for CASSQRWTINNEQFF.

J is TRBJ2-5 and V is TRBV5-4; 13 bases agree with TRBD2. The CDR3 covers 15 residues. Per the germline V gene, CDR1 is SGHNT and CDR2 is YYREEE (reference sequence). J was trimmed by 4 bases and V by 4 bases; bases with no gene match: 4. CDR3 protein: CASSLRTSGGETQYF. The CDR3 DNA is TGTGCCAGCAGCCTGAGGACTAGCGGGGGAGAGACCCAGTACTTC. The full variable domain, in which reference TRBV5-4 and TRBJ2-5 provide the parts outside the CDR3, is ETGVTQSPTHLIKTRGQQVTLRCSSQSGHNTVSWYQQALGQGPQFIFQYYREEENGRGNFPPRFSGLQFPNYSSELNVNALELDDSALYLCASSLRTSGGETQYFGPGTRLLVL.

The genes are TRBV27 and TRBJ2-7; tentatively, D is TRBD1 (6 bases). Germline assignment: CDR1 MNHEY and CDR2 SMNVEV (reference sequence). This CDR3 region has 14 residues. The ends were cut back, 5 bases at V and 6 bases at J, with 17 bases in the middle. CDR3 bases: TGTGCCAGCAGTCAGGAGACCAGGGGTCGCGAGCAGTACTTC. Protein product: CASSQETRGREQYF.

The count of this clone is one. V gene TRBV9 combines with J gene TRBJ1-3, with TRBD1 as a possible D gene (6 bases). CDR3 length: 17 residues. V lost 4 bases and J lost 0, with 17 bases in between. Per germline, CDR1 SGDLS and CDR2 YYNGEE. CDR3 coding DNA: TGTGCCAGCAGCAAGCTGGACAGCCCGAGCTCTGGAAACACCATATATTTT. Its protein product is CASSKLDSPSSGNTIYF.

Worth noting for this clone: The junction differs from germline at one of its ends, possibly a read error. The CDR3 coding sequence is TGTGCCAGCAGCTTAGCGCTGACTCTAGCGGTAACCTCCAACAATGAGCAGTTCTTC. Protein: CASSLALTLAVTSNNEQFF. The V gene is TRBV11-2, the J gene TRBJ2-1, with TRBD2 matching over 7 bases. The CDR3 has 19 residues. Germline V gene data show CDR1 as SGHAT and CDR2 as FQNNGV.

This clone was detected only once. The chain employs TRBV2 and TRBJ1-1, with no clear D. V was pared by 3 bases and J by 10 bases, with 12 bases between. CDR1 is SNHLY, CDR2 FYNNEI, per germline. The CDR3 is 12 amino acids. In DNA, the CDR3 is TGTGCCAGCAGTGAGGATTCCTTGGCAGCTTTCTTT. As protein: CASSEDSLAAFF.

This rearrangement joins TRBV19 to TRBJ2-3, with unresolved D. CDR3 size: 13 residues. Trimming stripped 5 bases from V and 2 bases from J, with 8 bases between. Germline V gene sequence: CDR1 LNHDA, CDR2 SQIVND (reference sequence). Written as DNA, the CDR3 is TGTGCCAGTAGTGTACCCCTCACAGATACGCAGTATTTT. It is translated as CASSVPLTDTQYF.

CDR3 bases: TGTGCCGTAGAGGGACGACCGGGAAGCAATCAGCCCCAGCATTTT. Translated, it gives CAVEGRPGSNQPQHF. V and J are TRBV6-5 and TRBJ1-5, with D possibly being TRBD1 (5 bases). V lost 11 bases to trimming and J lost 1 base, with 18 bases between them. The germline CDR1 and CDR2 sequences are MNHEY and SVGAGI. This CDR3 is built from 15 residues.

V usage is TRBV7-9 and J usage is TRBJ1-1, with D tentatively TRBD1 (5 bases). Germline loops: CDR1 SEHNR, CDR2 FQNEAQ (reference sequence). The CDR3 is made up of 13 amino acids. Trimming took 8 bases from V and 5 from J, leaving 15 bases between them. CDR3 in DNA: TGTGCCAGCCAAGTCCAGGGTCGGACTGAAGCTTTCTTT. Translated: CASQVQGRTEAFF.

The chain uses TRBV2 and TRBJ1-5, with TRBD1 matching over 7 bases. Trimming removed 6 bases from V and 9 bases from J; junction bases left unmatched: 11. Germline CDR1 is SNHLY and CDR2 is FYNNEI. The CDR3 is made up of 14 amino acids. In DNA, the CDR3 is TGTGCCAGCAGAAGGGAGGGGGCAGGGGGGCCCCAGCATTTT. Protein: CASRREGAGGPQHF.

V usage is TRBV18 and J usage is TRBJ2-2; 9 nucleotides align to TRBD2. The CDR3 covers 15 residues. Germline V gene sequence: CDR1 KGHSH, CDR2 LQKENI. Trimming at V came to 6 bases and at J to 1 base, leaving 3 bases not matched to a gene. CDR3 sequence (DNA): TGTGCCAGCTCGTCGACTAGCGGGAACACCGGGGAGCTGTTTTTT. Amino acid sequence: CASSSTSGNTGELFF.

This clone was detected a few times. J is TRBJ1-1 and V is TRBV27; D call uncertain. The germline V gene has CDR1 MNHEY and CDR2 SMNVEV (reference sequence). This CDR3 is 13 amino acids long. V lost 0 bases and J 8 bases, leaving 10 bases between the germline ends. CDR3: CASSLSSPSEAFF. Written as DNA, the CDR3 is TGTGCCAGCAGTTTATCGAGCCCCAGCGAAGCTTTCTTT.

This clone appeared once. The chain joins TRBV29-1 to TRBJ1-1, with 7 bases that match TRBD1. V was pared by 5 bases and J by 0 bases, with 3 bases of the junction left unmatched. Germline assignment: CDR1 SQVTM and CDR2 ANQGSEA. The CDR3 totals 13 residues. The CDR3 DNA reads TGCAGCGTTCGGGACAGCATGAACACTGAAGCTTTCTTT. Its translation is CSVRDSMNTEAFF.

The chain uses TRBV3-1 (or the pseudogene TRBV3-2) and TRBJ1-3; D ambiguous. Trimming cost V 0 bases and J 0 bases, with 12 bases left between them. Germline V gene lookup returns CDR1 LGHDT and CDR2 YNNKEL (reference sequence). The CDR3 is 17 residues long. Here the CDR3 DNA reads TGTGCCAGCAGCCAAGATGGGTGGAGAATCTCTGGAAACACCATATATTTT. Translating gives CASSQDGWRISGNTIYF.

The chain has TRBV7-8 and TRBJ1-4; D uncertain. CDR1 and CDR2 from the germline V gene are SGHVS and FQNEAQ. The CDR3 runs to 16 residues. V was pared by 5 bases and J by 2 bases, with 15 bases between. DNA of the CDR3: TGTGCCAGCAGCGCGGGAGGCATGGGGACTAATGAAAAACTGTTTTTT. It translates to CASSAGGMGTNEKLFF.

V gene TRBV19 combines with J gene TRBJ1-5, with 10 bases identical to TRBD1. The CDR3 is 16 amino acids. Germline assignment: CDR1 LNHDA and CDR2 SQIVND (reference sequence). V was pared by 1 base and J by 6 bases, with 6 bases of the junction left unmatched. The CDR3 coding sequence is TGTGCCAGTAGTATAGGTGGGGGACAGGGGTCTCAGCCCCAGCATTTT. Its translation is CASSIGGGQGSQPQHF.

This clone was counted a single time. The rearrangement uses TRBV6-5 and TRBJ2-7, with D perhaps matching TRBD2 (5 bases). V lost 0 bases and J 4 bases, leaving 13 bases between the germline ends. This CDR3 is built from 15 residues. Looked up from germline, CDR1 is MNHEY and CDR2 is SVGAGI. The CDR3 DNA follows: TGTGCCAGCAGTTACTCGATGTACGGGATTTACGAGCAGTACTTC. It codes for CASSYSMYGIYEQYF.

V usage is TRBV2 and J usage is TRBJ1-6; D remains ambiguous. The CDR3 contains 13 residues. CDR1 SNHLY and CDR2 FYNNEI come from the germline V gene. The V end lost 6 bases, the J end lost 6 bases, and 9 bases lay between the germline ends. The CDR3 DNA reads as TGTGCCAGCAGAGACGGGATTAATTCACCCCTCCACTTT. Amino acids: CASRDGINSPLHF.

The chain carries TRBV18 and TRBJ2-5; D tentatively fits TRBD1 or TRBD2 (5 bases each). Germline V gene data show CDR1 as KGHSH and CDR2 as LQKENI. Trimming stripped 5 bases from V and 9 bases from J, with 22 bases between. This CDR3 has 15 amino acids. The chain's CDR3 is CASSVSGPDVLPQYF. The DNA of the CDR3 is TGTGCCAGCTCAGTATCGGGACCCGACGTGTTACCCCAGTACTTC.

V is TRBV6-6 and J is TRBJ2-3; D is perhaps TRBD2 (7 bases). The CDR3 sequence is 14 residues long. Germline V lookup: CDR1 MNHNY, CDR2 SVGAGI (reference sequence). Trimming stripped 2 bases from V and 4 bases from J, with 10 bases between. CDR3 protein: CASSYTGGADTQYF. The CDR3 DNA reads TGTGCCAGCAGTTACACGGGGGGCGCAGATACGCAGTATTTT.

This clone showed up just once. This chain links TRBV6-1 with TRBJ1-1; D is uncertain. CDR3 length: 11 amino acids. V was pared by 3 bases and J by 11 bases, with 10 bases between. The germline V gene encodes CDR1 MNHNS and CDR2 SASEGT. The CDR3 DNA sequence: TGTGCCAGCAGTGACGCCCGCGATGCTTTCTTT. It encodes CASSDARDAFF.

This chain uses TRBV9 with TRBJ2-7; possibly TRBD1 for D (6 bases). Between the trimmed V and J ends, which lost 3 bases and 0 bases, there was a span of 7 bases. This CDR3 comprises 13 residues. From germline, CDR1 is SGDLS and CDR2 YYNGEE. The CDR3 sequence is CASSETGSYEQYF. In DNA form, the CDR3 reads TGTGCCAGCAGCGAGACAGGCTCCTACGAGCAGTACTTC.